This TCR beta chain was captured by sequencing in a study of response to subunit inactivated influenza vaccine. Study observations and caveats: With each seasonal influenza vaccination, the authors suggested, few new T cells are recruited.

CDR1 and CDR2 (germline): ENHRY, SYGVKD. This CDR3 has 12 residues. V lost 6 bases and J lost 5; bases outside the gene matches: 1. TCRdb fed the RT-PCR reads into MiXCR, producing one record per CDR3 protein. The sample has 550,000 to 800,000 distinct CDR3 sequences, more than 11% seen once. This clonotype was seen at least ten times. Its antigen is unidentified. The chain employs TRBV10-3 and TRBJ2-5, with 9 bases matching TRBD1. Sequencing was performed on PBMCs from blood, taken 14 to 15 days before vaccination. The TCR was taken from a man over 45 who received an inactivated influenza vaccine. The CDR3 DNA follows: TGTGCCATCAGCGGACAGGGGGAGACCCAGTACTTC. Amino acid sequence: CAISGQGETQYF.